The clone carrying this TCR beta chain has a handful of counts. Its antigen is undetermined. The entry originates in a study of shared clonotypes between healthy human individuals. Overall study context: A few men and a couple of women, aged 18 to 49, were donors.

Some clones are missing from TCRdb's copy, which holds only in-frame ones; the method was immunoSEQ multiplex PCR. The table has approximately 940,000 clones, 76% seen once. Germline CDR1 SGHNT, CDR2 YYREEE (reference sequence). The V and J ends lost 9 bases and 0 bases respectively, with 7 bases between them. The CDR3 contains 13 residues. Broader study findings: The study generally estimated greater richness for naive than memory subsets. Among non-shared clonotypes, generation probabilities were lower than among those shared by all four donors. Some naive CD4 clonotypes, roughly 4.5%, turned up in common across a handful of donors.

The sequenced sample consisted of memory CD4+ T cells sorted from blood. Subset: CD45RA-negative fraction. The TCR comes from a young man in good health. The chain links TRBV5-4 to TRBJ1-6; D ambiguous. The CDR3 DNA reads TGTGCCATTTCAAGCTCCTATAATTCACCCCTCCACTTT. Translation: CAISSSYNSPLHF.